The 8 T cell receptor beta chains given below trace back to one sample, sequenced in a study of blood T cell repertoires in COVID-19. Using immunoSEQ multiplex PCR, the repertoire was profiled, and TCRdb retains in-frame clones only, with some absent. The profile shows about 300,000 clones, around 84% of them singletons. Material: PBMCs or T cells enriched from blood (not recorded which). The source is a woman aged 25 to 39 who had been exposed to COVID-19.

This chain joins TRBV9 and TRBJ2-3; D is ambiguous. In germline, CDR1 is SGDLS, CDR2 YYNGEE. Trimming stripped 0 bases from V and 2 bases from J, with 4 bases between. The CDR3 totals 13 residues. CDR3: CASSVVNTDTQYF. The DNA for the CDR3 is TGTGCCAGCAGCGTAGTCAACACAGATACGCAGTATTTT.

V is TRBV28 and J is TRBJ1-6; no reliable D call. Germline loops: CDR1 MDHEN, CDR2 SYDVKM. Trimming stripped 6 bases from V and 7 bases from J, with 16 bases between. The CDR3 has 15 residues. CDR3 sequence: CASSSNSLINSPLHF. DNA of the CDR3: TGTGCCAGCAGCAGTAATAGCTTAATCAATTCACCCCTCCACTTT. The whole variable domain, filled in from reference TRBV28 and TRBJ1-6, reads DVKVTQSSRYLVKRTGEKVFLECVQDMDHENMFWYRQDPGLGLRLIYFSYDVKMKEKGDIPEGYSVSREKKERFSLILESASTNQTSMYLCASSSNSLINSPLHFGNGTRLTVT.

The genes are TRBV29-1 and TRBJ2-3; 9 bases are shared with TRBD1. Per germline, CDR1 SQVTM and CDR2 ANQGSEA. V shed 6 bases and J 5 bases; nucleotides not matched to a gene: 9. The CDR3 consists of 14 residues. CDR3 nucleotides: TGCAGCGTCGACGCCGGGACAGGGAAAGATACGCAGTATTTT. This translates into CSVDAGTGKDTQYF.

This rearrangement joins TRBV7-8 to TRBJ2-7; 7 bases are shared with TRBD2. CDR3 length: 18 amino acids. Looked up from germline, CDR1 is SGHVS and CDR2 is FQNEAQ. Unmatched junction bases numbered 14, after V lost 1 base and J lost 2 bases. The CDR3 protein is CASSLGPLTGGTPYEQYF. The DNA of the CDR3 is TGTGCCAGCAGCTTAGGACCCCTCACGGGAGGTACCCCCTACGAGCAGTACTTC.

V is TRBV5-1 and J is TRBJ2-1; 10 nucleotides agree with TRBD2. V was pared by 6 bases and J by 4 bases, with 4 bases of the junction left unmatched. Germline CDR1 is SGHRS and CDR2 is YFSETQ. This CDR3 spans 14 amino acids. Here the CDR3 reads CASTASGGYNEQFF. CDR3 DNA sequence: TGCGCCAGCACGGCTAGCGGGGGATACAATGAGCAGTTCTTC.

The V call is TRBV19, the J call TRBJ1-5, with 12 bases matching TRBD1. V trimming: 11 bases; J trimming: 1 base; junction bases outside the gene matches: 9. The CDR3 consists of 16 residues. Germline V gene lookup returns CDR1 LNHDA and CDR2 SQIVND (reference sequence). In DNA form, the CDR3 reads TGTGCCGGGGGGACAGGGGGCGCGATAAGCAATCAGCCCCAGCATTTT. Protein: CAGGTGGAISNQPQHF.

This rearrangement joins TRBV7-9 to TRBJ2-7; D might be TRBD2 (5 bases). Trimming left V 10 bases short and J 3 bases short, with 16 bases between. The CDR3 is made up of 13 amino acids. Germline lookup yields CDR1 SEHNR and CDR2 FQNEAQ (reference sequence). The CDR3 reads CATEGTPNYEQYF. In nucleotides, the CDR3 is TGTGCCACCGAGGGTACACCCAACTACGAGCAGTACTTC.

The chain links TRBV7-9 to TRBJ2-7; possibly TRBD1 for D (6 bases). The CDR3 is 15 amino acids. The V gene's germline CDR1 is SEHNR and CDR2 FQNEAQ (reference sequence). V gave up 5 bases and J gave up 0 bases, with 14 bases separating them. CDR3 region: CASSPTGTFSYEQYF. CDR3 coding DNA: TGTGCCAGCAGCCCCACCGGGACATTCTCCTACGAGCAGTACTTC. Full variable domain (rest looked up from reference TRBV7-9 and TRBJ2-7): DTGVSQNPRHKITKRGQNVTFRCDPISEHNRLYWYRQTLGQGPEFLTYFQNEAQLEKSRLLSDRFSAERPKGSFSTLEIQRTEQGDSAMYLCASSPTGTFSYEQYFGPGTRLTVT.